The 27 T cell receptor beta chains presented below share a single source sample, sequenced in a study of T-cell memory formation after mild COVID-19. One entry per CDR3 protein results from TCRdb running MiXCR on the 5' RACE reads. The sample lists hundreds of thousands of distinct CDR3 sequences; roughly a fifth were seen once. Sequencing was done on a sample of PBMCs or a T cell subset sorted from them (not recorded which). The receptors stem from an adult woman who had mild COVID-19 (a few samples of this study predate the infection). Cell type and time point are not known.

This clonotype appeared many times. The rearrangement links TRBV6-5 to TRBJ2-7; D ambiguous. The length of the CDR3 is 13 residues. Germline V CDR1 and CDR2: MNHEY, SVGAGI. The ends were cut back, 7 bases at V and 1 base at J, with 11 bases in the middle. The CDR3 bases are TGTGCCAGCACTGTTATAGGGTCCTACGAGCAGTACTTC. Translating it yields CASTVIGSYEQYF.

A few counts support this clonotype. The chain couples TRBV11-3 to TRBJ2-7, with 9 nucleotides matching TRBD1. This CDR3 region has 17 residues. V lost 8 bases to trimming and J lost 5 bases; unmatched junction nucleotides: 19. CDR1 is SGHNT, CDR2 YENEEA, per germline. In DNA, the CDR3 is TGTGCCAGCGGGCGAGGACAGGGGCGGTCAAGCCCCCACGAGCAGTACTTC. It is translated as CASGRGQGRSSPHEQYF.

A word on this clonotype: One junction end disagrees with the germline gene, perhaps due to a read error. This chain links TRBV7-9 with TRBJ2-5, with D possibly matching TRBD1 (6 bases). This CDR3 is 14 amino acids long. Germline V gene lookup returns CDR1 SEHNR and CDR2 FQNEAQ (reference sequence). The CDR3 coding sequence is TGTGCCGGCAGGGGACCCATAATAGAAGAGACCCAGTACTTC. Translated, it gives CAGRGPIIEETQYF.

This chain connects TRBV20-1 to TRBJ2-7; D unresolved. The V end lost 4 bases, the J end lost 4 bases, and 20 bases lay between the germline ends. The CDR3 spans 15 residues. Per germline, CDR1 DFQATT and CDR2 SNEGSKA (reference sequence). The CDR3 DNA follows: TGCAGTGCTAACCGGGCCCAGGTAAAGCATTACGAGCAGTACTTC. It specifies CSANRAQVKHYEQYF.

The rearrangement links TRBV12-3 or TRBV12-4 to TRBJ2-7, with a weak D call TRBD2 (5 bases). Trimming took off 6 bases at V and 4 bases at J, with 13 bases between the two ends. This CDR3 is built from 13 residues. In DNA, the CDR3 is TGTGCCAGCAGCTTGCCTCCGGGGTACGAGCAGTACTTC. Amino acid sequence: CASSLPPGYEQYF.

The table lists this clonotype with a few counts. The chain recombines TRBV12-3 or TRBV12-4 with TRBJ2-1; D is undetermined. The CDR3 sequence is 15 residues long. Trimming left V 7 bases short and J 4 bases short, with 17 bases between. The DNA for the CDR3 is TGTGCCAGCACCCAACCCCACGACCCATACAATGAGCAGTTCTTC. Translated: CASTQPHDPYNEQFF.

The chain uses TRBV5-1 and TRBJ2-3, with TRBD2 matching over 10 bases. The junction had 2 bases not matched to a gene; V was cut back by 4 bases and J by 6 bases. This CDR3 spans 13 amino acids. The germline CDR1 and CDR2 sequences are SGHRS and YFSETQ. The CDR3 DNA reads TGCGCCAGCAGCGGGGGACTAGCGGATACGCAGTATTTT. It is translated as CASSGGLADTQYF.

This clonotype was detected a few times. The chain has TRBV5-1 and TRBJ1-1, with a weak D call TRBD1 (5 bases). There are 13 residues in the CDR3. Per the germline V gene, CDR1 is SGHRS and CDR2 is YFSETQ. The germline V and J ends were trimmed by 5 bases and 1 base, with 9 bases remaining between them. The CDR3 region is CASRETANTEAFF. The CDR3 nucleotides read TGCGCCAGCAGGGAGACAGCGAACACTGAAGCTTTCTTT.

This clonotype was seen a handful of times. This chain joins TRBV21-1 and TRBJ1-4; the D call TRBD1 from the table was never checked on the DNA. TRBV21-1 counts as a pseudogene. CDR3 length: 17 amino acids. CDR3 region: CASPAGEGECANEKLFF. CDR3 nucleotide sequence: TGTGCCAGCCCTGCCGGAGAGGGGGAATGCGCTAATGAAAAACTGTTTTTT.

This clonotype was counted between two and nine times. The rearrangement links TRBV10-3 to TRBJ2-1, with D unclear. The CDR3 runs to 12 residues. V was trimmed by 3 bases and J by 4 bases, leaving 4 bases between them. CDR1 and CDR2 from the germline V gene are ENHRY and SYGVKD. CDR3 region: CAISDSYNEQFF. The CDR3 DNA follows: TGTGCCATCAGTGACAGTTACAATGAGCAGTTCTTC.

The sample holds a few counts of this clonotype. The chain has TRBV5-1 and TRBJ2-7; the match to TRBD1 covers 9 bases. The CDR3 is 15 residues long. V shed 0 bases and J 5 bases; nucleotides not matched to a gene: 6. Germline V CDR1 and CDR2: SGHRS, YFSETQ. CDR3 amino acids: CASSLGGQGSDEQYF. The CDR3 nucleotides are TGCGCCAGCAGCTTGGGGGGACAGGGTAGCGACGAGCAGTACTTC.

This clonotype has just a few counts. The chain uses TRBV20-1 and TRBJ2-7, with no clear D. V lost 6 bases, J lost 4 bases, and 7 bases lay in between. Germline V gives CDR1 DFQATT, CDR2 SNEGSKA (reference sequence). CDR3 length: 10 amino acids. Written as DNA, the CDR3 is TGCAGTGCAGAGACTTACGAGCAGTACTTC. This translates into CSAETYEQYF.

V usage is TRBV2 and J usage is TRBJ1-1, with 7 nucleotides matching TRBD1. Losses at the gene ends were 5 bases for V and 3 bases for J; bases not matched to a gene: 6. From germline, CDR1 is SNHLY and CDR2 FYNNEI. This CDR3 is built from 14 residues. This CDR3 is CASSLKGADTEAFF. DNA of the CDR3: TGTGCCAGCAGTTTGAAGGGGGCAGACACTGAAGCTTTCTTT.

The J gene is TRBJ1-5, the V gene TRBV12-3 or TRBV12-4; D not certain. V gave up 5 bases and J gave up 10 bases, with 9 bases separating them. This CDR3 is 11 amino acids long. The CDR3 DNA is TGTGCCAGCAGTGAAACTGGACCCCAGCATTTT. Residues: CASSETGPQHF.

There are a few counts of this clonotype. The chain employs TRBV2 and TRBJ2-7, with a tentative D call TRBD1 (5 bases). Germline CDR1 is SNHLY and CDR2 is FYNNEI. The length of the CDR3 is 12 residues. V lost 8 bases to trimming and J lost 1 base, with 9 bases between them. The CDR3 here is CASGRESYEQYF. In nucleotides, the CDR3 is TGTGCCAGCGGCAGGGAATCCTACGAGCAGTACTTC.

This clonotype was picked up a small number of times. This chain uses TRBV20-1 with TRBJ1-5, with TRBD1 matching over 7 bases. Germline CDR1 reads DFQATT; CDR2 reads SNEGSKA (reference sequence). This CDR3 contains 17 residues. The junction had 19 bases not matched to a gene; V was cut back by 6 bases and J by 5 bases. The CDR3 bases are TGCAGTGCGTTTCGGCCCAGGGGACAGTCGCGTGATCAGCCCCAGCATTTT. Its protein product is CSAFRPRGQSRDQPQHF.

This clonotype was recorded a few times. J is TRBJ1-1 and V is TRBV7-8, with 9 nucleotides matching TRBD1. The length of the CDR3 is 17 residues. The germline CDR1 and CDR2 sequences are SGHVS and FQNEAQ. The ends lost 6 bases at V and 2 bases at J; junction bases unmatched: 13. The CDR3 loop reads CASRIGTGINRNTEAFF. The CDR3 region has the DNA TGTGCCAGCAGGATAGGGACAGGGATAAATCGCAACACTGAAGCTTTCTTT.

This clonotype was recorded many times. J is TRBJ2-7 and V is TRBV12-3 or TRBV12-4, with D perhaps given as TRBD1 or TRBD2 (5 bases each). The CDR3 covers 15 residues. V lost 6 bases and J 2 bases, leaving 17 bases between the germline ends. In DNA form, the CDR3 reads TGTGCCAGCAGCCCCGGGGCCTTACCCCCCTACGAGCAGTACTTC. It translates to CASSPGALPPYEQYF.

This clonotype showed up just once. The rearrangement uses TRBV20-1 and TRBJ2-7; D uncertain. Germline-derived CDR1 and CDR2 are DFQATT and SNEGSKA (reference sequence). The CDR3 has 14 residues. Trimming stripped 5 bases from V and 1 base from J, with 15 bases between. CDR3 in DNA: TGCAGTGCTCTCAAGGGCGGAACGTCCTACGAGCAGTACTTC. Protein product: CSALKGGTSYEQYF.

The chain is built from TRBV12-3 or TRBV12-4 and TRBJ2-3; TRBD2 aligns across 10 bases. The CDR3 is made up of 16 amino acids. V was clipped by 5 bases and J by 5 bases; unmatched bases: 10. CDR3 amino acids: CASSRRTSGVVDTQYF. For the CDR3, the DNA is TGTGCCAGCAGTCGGAGAACTAGCGGGGTTGTAGATACGCAGTATTTT.

This sequence joins TRBV4-2 and TRBJ2-2; D may be TRBD2 (5 bases). V lost 4 bases, J lost 7 bases, and 10 bases lay in between. CDR1 LGHNA and CDR2 YNFKEQ come from the germline V gene. The CDR3 totals 13 residues. Written as DNA, the CDR3 is TGTGCCAGCAGCCCTTGGGCGGGCGGGGAGCTGTTTTTT. It translates to CASSPWAGGELFF.

This clonotype turned up a few times. In DNA form, the CDR3 reads TGTGCCACCAGTGACCCCCGGATCTCTGGGGCCAACGTCCTGACTTTC. This sequence encodes CATSDPRISGANVLTF. The rearrangement joins TRBV24-1 to TRBJ2-6; D not certain. The CDR3 has 16 residues. Trimming stripped 4 bases from V and 0 bases from J, with 9 bases between. Per germline, CDR1 KGHDR and CDR2 SFDVKD.

The DNA of the CDR3 is TGTGCCAGCAGCCTTTACATAATGGGTGTCGATGAGCAGTTCTTC. Protein product: CASSLYIMGVDEQFF. The V and J genes are TRBV12-3 or TRBV12-4 and TRBJ2-1; no clear D gene. The germline V and J ends were trimmed by 6 bases and 8 bases, with 20 bases remaining between them. The CDR3 contains 15 residues.

This chain links TRBV7-6 with TRBJ2-7; 8 nucleotides align to TRBD1. The germline V gene has CDR1 SGHVS and CDR2 FNYEAQ. CDR3 size: 15 residues. V lost 5 bases to trimming and J lost 2 bases; unmatched junction nucleotides: 8. CDR3 sequence (DNA): TGTGCCAGCAGCCGAGGACAGGGAGGAACCTACGAGCAGTACTTC. It encodes CASSRGQGGTYEQYF.

The DNA of the CDR3 is TGCAGTGCTCCCCCTCGGGGAGGCAGCAATCAGCCCCAGCATTTT. The encoded protein is CSAPPRGGSNQPQHF. This sequence joins TRBV20-1 and TRBJ1-5, with unresolved D. Germline V gives CDR1 DFQATT, CDR2 SNEGSKA (reference sequence). Trimming stripped 5 bases from V and 1 base from J, with 15 bases between. The CDR3 runs 15 residues.

This clonotype turned up a few times. This chain uses TRBV25-1 with TRBJ2-2, with D perhaps being TRBD1 or TRBD2 (5 bases each). The CDR3 loop spans 15 amino acids. The germline gives CDR1 MGHDK, CDR2 SYGVNS. The V end was cut by 8 bases, the J end by 2 bases, with 15 bases between. Here the CDR3 DNA reads TGTGCCAGCCGGGATGAGACAGCCAACACCGGGGAGCTGTTTTTT. Amino acid sequence: CASRDETANTGELFF.

V gene TRBV14 combines with J gene TRBJ1-6; the D gene is possibly TRBD1 (6 bases). The ends were cut back, 0 bases at V and 6 bases at J, with 9 bases in the middle. This CDR3 contains 15 residues. Germline assignment: CDR1 SGHDN and CDR2 FVKESK. CDR3 loop: CASSQEGTPNSPLHF. CDR3 DNA sequence: TGTGCCAGCAGCCAAGAAGGGACACCTAATTCACCCCTCCACTTT.